This is a list of T cell receptor beta chains from one sample in a study of blood T cells in healthy people across ages. TCRdb itself ran the 5' RACE reads through MiXCR, one entry per CDR3 protein. The profile covers roughly 1.9 million distinct CDR3 sequences, with roughly 43% appearing a single time and under 25% taken by the ten largest. The sequenced sample was blood. The receptor source for this set is a human donor in good health. CDR3s include the opening cysteine and the closing phenylalanine or tryptophan. A D gene is named only where the DNA matches it firmly. Where a row states a size, it is once, few, many or the class of an expanded clone; other rows omit it.

J: TRBJ2-7
D: -
size: -
V: TRBV20-1
DNA: TGCAGTGCTAGAGACGGAGGGGGCACCTCCTACGAGCAGTACTTC
CDR3: CSARDGGGTSYEQYF

J: TRBJ2-5
D: TRBD2
size: -
V: TRBV19
DNA: TGTGCCAGTAGTATGGCGGGACTAGCGGGTCACCGCGAGACCCAGTACTTC
CDR3: CASSMAGLAGHRETQYF

J: TRBJ2-1
D: TRBD2
size: -
V: TRBV2
DNA: TGTGCCAGCAGGGAGACTAGCGGGGGGGCGAATGAGCAGTTCTTC
CDR3: CASRETSGGANEQFF

J: TRBJ2-7
D: -
size: -
V: TRBV5-5
DNA: TGTGCCAGCAGGCGACCCACAGTGAGCTCCTACGAGCAGTACTTC
CDR3: CASRRPTVSSYEQYF

J: TRBJ1-2
D: -
size: -
V: TRBV6-1
DNA: TGTGCCAGCAGTGGCCGAGGGGGAAACAGCCCAAGGGATGGCTACACCTTC
CDR3: CASSGRGGNSPRDGYTF

J: TRBJ2-3
D: -
size: -
V: TRBV5-1
DNA: TGCGCCAGCAGCTATACTTTCTCCCAGAGCACAGATACGCAGTATTTT
CDR3: CASSYTFSQSTDTQYF

J: TRBJ2-5
D: -
size: -
V: TRBV5-8
DNA: TGTGCCAGCAGCTTGTGGGACAACCTATACCAAGAGACCCAGTACTTC
CDR3: CASSLWDNLYQETQYF

J: TRBJ2-4
D: -
size: few
V: TRBV7-2
DNA: TGTGCCAGCAGCTCCTCCGGGATACAGTACTTC
CDR3: CASSSSGIQYF

J: TRBJ2-7
D: -
size: few
V: TRBV12-3/TRBV12-4
DNA: TGTGCCAGCAGTTACACCTTGGACGGAGGGGTGTACTTC
CDR3: CASSYTLDGGVYF

J: TRBJ2-1
D: -
size: few
V: TRBV6-5
DNA: TGTGCCAGCAGTTCAACACGCCCTAGCGAGGGAGGCTACAATGAGCAGTTCTTC
CDR3: CASSSTRPSEGGYNEQFF

J: TRBJ2-1
D: -
size: -
V: TRBV7-2
DNA: TGTGCCAGCGGGGCCGGAGGCTCTATGTATGAGCAGTTCTTC
CDR3: CASGAGGSMYEQFF

J: TRBJ1-2
D: -
size: -
V: TRBV7-2
DNA: TGTGCCAGCAGTTTTCTAGGGAACTATGGCTACACCTTC
CDR3: CASSFLGNYGYTF

J: TRBJ1-5
D: TRBD1
size: -
V: TRBV28
DNA: TGTGCCAACAGAGAGGGGGCATTTCAGCCCCAGCATTTT
CDR3: CANREGAFQPQHF

J: TRBJ2-1
D: TRBD2
size: -
V: TRBV4-3
DNA: TGCGCCAGCAGCCCGTCCGGGACTAGCGGACCCACCTACAATGAGCAGTTCTTC
CDR3: CASSPSGTSGPTYNEQFF

J: TRBJ2-7
D: TRBD1
size: many
V: TRBV11-2
DNA: TGTGCCAGCAGCCTCAGGACAGGGCACGAGCAGTACTTC
CDR3: CASSLRTGHEQYF

J: TRBJ2-3
D: -
size: -
V: TRBV7-2
DNA: TGTGCCAGCAGCTTACAGGTCTCAGATACGCAGTATTTT
CDR3: CASSLQVSDTQYF

J: TRBJ1-2
D: TRBD1
size: -
V: TRBV7-9
DNA: TGTGCCAGCAGCTGGGGGACAGGGGGCTCTAATGGCTACACCTTC
CDR3: CASSWGTGGSNGYTF

J: TRBJ2-1
D: -
size: -
V: TRBV11-2
DNA: TGTGCCAGCAGCAAACCGGGACTCCGGGCGAATGAGCAGTTCTTC
CDR3: CASSKPGLRANEQFF

J: TRBJ1-6
D: -
size: -
V: TRBV12-3/TRBV12-4
DNA: TGTGCCAGCAGTTTGACAGAGAGGTCACCCCTCCACTTT
CDR3: CASSLTERSPLHF

J: TRBJ2-3
D: -
size: -
V: TRBV29-1
DNA: TGCAGCGTTCGGCCGCCATCCACAGATACGCAGTATTTT
CDR3: CSVRPPSTDTQYF

J: TRBJ1-4
D: -
size: -
V: TRBV7-9
DNA: TGTGCCAGCAGCTTAGGAGAGGACAACGATGCAACTAATGAAAAACTGTTTTTT
CDR3: CASSLGEDNDATNEKLFF

J: TRBJ2-7
D: -
size: -
V: TRBV10-3
DNA: TGTGCCATCAGTGAGGACAGGATCTCCTACGAGCAGTACTTC
CDR3: CAISEDRISYEQYF

J: TRBJ2-7
D: TRBD1
size: few
V: TRBV10-3
DNA: TGTGCCATCAGTGAGTCAAGGGACAGAACCTACGAGCAGTACTTC
CDR3: CAISESRDRTYEQYF

J: TRBJ1-6
D: TRBD1
size: few
V: TRBV6-5
DNA: TGTGCCAGCAGTTGCTCAGGGGGCGCTTCACCCCTCCACTTT
CDR3: CASSCSGGASPLHF

J: TRBJ1-1
D: -
size: -
V: TRBV7-8
DNA: TGTGCCAGCGGGCAGCCGAACACTGAAGCTTTCTTT
CDR3: CASGQPNTEAFF

J: TRBJ1-4
D: -
size: -
V: TRBV25-1
DNA: TGTGCCAGCGCCGGGACCGTAGATGAAAAACTGTTTTTT
CDR3: CASAGTVDEKLFF

J: TRBJ2-1
D: TRBD1
size: -
V: TRBV9
DNA: TGTGCCAGCAGCGTAATGACAGGGGGCCCCCAAAGTGAGCAGTTCTTC
CDR3: CASSVMTGGPQSEQFF

J: TRBJ2-3
D: TRBD1
size: few
V: TRBV5-1
DNA: TGCGCCAGCAGCCACATGGGACAGGGGGCGAGAGATACGCAGTATTTT
CDR3: CASSHMGQGARDTQYF

J: TRBJ2-7
D: TRBD1
size: few
V: TRBV14
DNA: TGTGCCAGCAGCCGATATAACAGGGGGTTCCACGAGCAGTACTTC
CDR3: CASSRYNRGFHEQYF

J: TRBJ2-1
D: TRBD2
size: -
V: TRBV20-1
DNA: TGCAGTGCTACCCAAGGTAGCGGGGGCCATAGCTCCTACAATGAGCAGTTCTTC
CDR3: CSATQGSGGHSSYNEQFF

J: TRBJ1-5
D: TRBD1
size: few
V: TRBV6-1
DNA: TGTGCCAGCAGTAGACGCCGGGACAGAAATAGCAATCAGCCCCAGCATTTT
CDR3: CASSRRRDRNSNQPQHF

J: TRBJ2-1
D: -
size: few
V: TRBV19
DNA: TGTGCCAGTAGTAGGTGGAATGAGCAGTTCTTC
CDR3: CASSRWNEQFF

J: TRBJ1-1
D: TRBD1
size: -
V: TRBV6-5
DNA: TGTGCCAGCAGTTACTCGGTAGACAGGGGCACTGAAGCTTTCTTT
CDR3: CASSYSVDRGTEAFF

J: TRBJ2-7
D: TRBD2
size: few
V: TRBV5-1
DNA: TGCGCCAGCAGCTTGGGACTAGCGGGGATCGGTATCGAGCAGTACTTC
CDR3: CASSLGLAGIGIEQYF

J: TRBJ1-4
D: TRBD1
size: -
V: TRBV12-3/TRBV12-4
DNA: TGTGCCAGCAGCCGTCCAGGACAGGACAATGAAAAACTGTTTTTT
CDR3: CASSRPGQDNEKLFF

J: TRBJ1-2
D: -
size: -
V: TRBV29-1
DNA: TGCAGCGTTGAACAATTCGGCCAGGGTGTAACCTTC
CDR3: CSVEQFGQGVTF

J: TRBJ2-1
D: -
size: few
V: TRBV7-9
DNA: TGTGCCAGCAGCTTACATCAGGGGAGCTCCTACAATGAGCAGTTCTTC
CDR3: CASSLHQGSSYNEQFF

J: TRBJ2-1
D: -
size: -
V: TRBV7-9
DNA: TGTGCCAGCAGCTTAAATCGGGGGGCTCGGAGGAATGAGCAGTTCTTC
CDR3: CASSLNRGARRNEQFF

J: TRBJ2-3
D: -
size: few
V: TRBV7-3
DNA: TGTGCCAGCAGCTTACTAGCTCCAGCTCCCGATACGCAGTATTTT
CDR3: CASSLLAPAPDTQYF

J: TRBJ2-7
D: TRBD1
size: -
V: TRBV19
DNA: TGTGCCAGTAGGGACAGGGGGCGCGAGCAGTACTTC
CDR3: CASRDRGREQYF

J: TRBJ1-2
D: -
size: few
V: TRBV12-3/TRBV12-4
DNA: TGTGCCAGCAGCTCCGTGGGGTTGTTGGGTGGCTACACCTTC
CDR3: CASSSVGLLGGYTF